Listed below are T cell receptor beta chains from one sample, sequenced in a study of CD8 T cells in Susac syndrome. TCRdb itself ran the immunoSEQ multiplex PCR reads through MiXCR, one entry per CDR3 protein. In the table there are just over 150,000 distinct CDR3 sequences, approximately 95% of which are singletons. The sequencing input was CD4+ T cells from PBMCs. The source is a human donor with Susac syndrome. The CDR3 runs from the conserved cysteine through the conserved F or W. D genes are given only for firm matches. Clone size appears in some rows only: once, few, many, or a class for an expanded clone.

V: TRBV9
D: .
J: TRBJ2-1
size: .
CDR3: CASSVVGRAGTNEQFF
DNA: TGTGCCAGCAGCGTAGTGGGTCGAGCGGGGACAAATGAGCAGTTCTTC

V: TRBV3-1
D: TRBD2
J: TRBJ2-1
size: .
CDR3: CASSQDPRTSGGSGNEQFF
DNA: TGTGCCAGCAGCCAAGATCCCCGAACTAGCGGGGGGTCAGGGAATGAGCAGTTCTTC

V: TRBV6-6
D: TRBD1
J: TRBJ2-3
size: .
CDR3: CASSYGTAQDTQYF
DNA: TGTGCCAGCAGTTACGGGACAGCTCAAGATACGCAGTATTTT

V: TRBV9
D: .
J: TRBJ2-1
size: few
CDR3: CASSVAWGNNEQFF
DNA: TGTGCCAGCAGCGTAGCTTGGGGTAACAATGAGCAGTTCTTC

V: TRBV4-3
D: .
J: TRBJ2-7
size: .
CDR3: CASSQASGVTGVGSNEQYF
DNA: TGCGCCAGCAGCCAAGCCTCGGGAGTTACAGGGGTTGGGTCCAACGAGCAGTACTTC

V: TRBV25-1
D: .
J: TRBJ1-6
size: once
CDR3: CASSETGTNSPLHF
DNA: TGTGCCAGCAGTGAGACGGGGACTAATTCACCCCTCCACTTT

V: TRBV25-1
D: .
J: TRBJ1-2
size: .
CDR3: CASARGGSYGYTF
DNA: TGTGCCAGCGCCCGAGGGGGGTCCTATGGCTACACCTTC

V: TRBV4-3
D: TRBD2
J: TRBJ2-1
size: .
CDR3: CASSQDLPLAGGDNEQFF
DNA: TGCGCCAGCAGCCAAGATCTCCCCCTAGCGGGGGGGGACAATGAGCAGTTCTTC

V: TRBV5-6
D: TRBD1
J: TRBJ2-5
size: .
CDR3: CASSLPGGGETQYF
DNA: TGTGCCAGCAGCTTGCCAGGGGGCGGAGAGACCCAGTACTTC

V: TRBV12-3/TRBV12-4
D: TRBD1
J: TRBJ1-3
size: .
CDR3: CASSRRGGLVGNTIYF
DNA: TGTGCCAGCAGCCGCCGAGGGGGCCTAGTTGGAAACACCATATATTTT

V: TRBV3-1
D: TRBD1
J: TRBJ2-1
size: once
CDR3: CASRGTGRSEQFF
DNA: TGTGCCAGCAGGGGGACAGGGCGGAGTGAGCAGTTCTTC

V: TRBV18
D: TRBD1
J: TRBJ2-7
size: few
CDR3: CASSPGQGVYEQYF
DNA: TGTGCCAGCTCACCCGGACAGGGGGTCTACGAGCAGTACTTC

V: TRBV2
D: .
J: TRBJ1-2
size: .
CDR3: CASSEAGAPSYGYTF
DNA: TGTGCCAGCAGTGAGGCAGGGGCACCTTCTTATGGCTACACCTTC

V: TRBV6-4
D: .
J: TRBJ1-5
size: .
CDR3: CATKTVFNQPQHF
DNA: TGTGCCACCAAGACAGTCTTTAATCAGCCCCAGCATTTT

V: TRBV7-2
D: .
J: TRBJ1-2
size: .
CDR3: CASTQGAAHGYTF
DNA: TGTGCCAGCACCCAAGGGGCAGCTCATGGCTACACCTTC

V: TRBV11-2
D: TRBD2
J: TRBJ2-5
size: .
CDR3: CASSGGTIRGETQYF
DNA: TGTGCCAGCAGCGGCGGGACTATAAGAGGGGAGACCCAGTACTTC

V: TRBV29-1
D: .
J: TRBJ2-2
size: .
CDR3: CSVVAPNTGELFF
DNA: TGCAGCGTTGTGGCACCGAACACCGGGGAGCTGTTTTTT

V: TRBV13
D: TRBD1
J: TRBJ2-7
size: .
CDR3: CASSLRDRGHEQYF
DNA: TGTGCCAGCAGCCTTAGGGACAGGGGGCACGAGCAGTACTTC

V: TRBV20-1
D: TRBD2
J: TRBJ2-3
size: .
CDR3: CSAPSGGSTDTQYF
DNA: TGCAGTGCCCCTTCGGGGGGAAGCACAGATACGCAGTATTTT

V: TRBV19
D: .
J: TRBJ1-5
size: .
CDR3: CASSTGPVNQPQHF
DNA: TGTGCCAGTAGCACAGGGCCCGTTAATCAGCCCCAGCATTTT

V: TRBV25-1
D: .
J: TRBJ2-1
size: .
CDR3: CASSASLEQFF
DNA: TGTGCCAGCAGTGCCTCCTTGGAGCAGTTCTTC

V: TRBV15
D: .
J: TRBJ1-2
size: .
CDR3: CATSRDEQGGRYTF
DNA: TGTGCCACCAGCAGAGATGAACAGGGTGGCCGCTACACCTTC